This T cell receptor beta chain is from a study of cytomegalovirus exposure and HLA in healthy donors. Study-wide points: Highly shared sequence variants in one cluster were likely a sequencing artifact. CMV antigen specificity was confirmed in vitro for three CMV-associated chains. The study designated 150 or so TCR beta chains cytomegalovirus-associated.

PCR used 60 Vbeta primers and 13 Jbeta primers. Some clones are missing from TCRdb's copy, which holds only in-frame ones; the method was immunoSEQ multiplex PCR. The sample lists 150,000 to 200,000 clones; roughly 78% were seen once. The donors comprised healthy bone marrow donors. As to this clone: Antigen unknown.

Trimming cost V 6 bases and J 1 base, with 7 bases left between them. Germline loops: CDR1 MGHDK, CDR2 SYGVNS. The CDR3 spans 13 residues. The chain couples TRBV25-1 to TRBJ1-3; D uncertain. The receptor's source is a woman in her 50s in good health and CMV-seropositive. Material for sequencing was PBMCs. CDR3 bases: TGTGCCAGCAGGGGAGGGTCTGGAAACACCATATATTTT. Residues: CASRGGSGNTIYF.